The clone carrying this T cell receptor beta chain was seen a handful of times. These data belong to a study of cytomegalovirus exposure and HLA in healthy donors. The primer mix had 60 Vbeta and 13 Jbeta primers. Using immunoSEQ multiplex PCR, the repertoire was profiled, and TCRdb retains in-frame clones only, with some absent. The sample contains roughly 100,000 clones, about three fifths of which appear only once. CDR3 length equals 16 residues. V was clipped by 3 bases and J by 2 bases; unmatched bases: 8. Germline loops: CDR1 LNHDA, CDR2 SQIVND (reference sequence). The rearrangement links TRBV19 to TRBJ2-7; TRBD2 agrees at 9 bases. The clonotype originates from a human donor in good health. The sample consisted of PBMCs. The DNA for the CDR3 is TGTGCCAGTAGTATTTTTGGCGGGAGGGGAGCCTACGAGCAGTACTTC. This sequence encodes CASSIFGGRGAYEQYF.